The 26 T cell receptor beta chains in this list originate from one sample, sequenced in a study of blood T cell repertoires in COVID-19 (TCRdb year 2020). The protocol used for the library was the immunoSEQ multiplex PCR assay. TCRdb limited this immuneACCESS table to in-frame rearrangements with V and J called. A share of clones is missing; checked studies link under half to unresolved V genes, and the rest is unexplained. The sample has approximately 300,000 clones on record, around 90% of them singletons. The top ten clonotypes cover around 2.5% of the sample. Sequenced input: PBMCs or T cells enriched from blood (not recorded which). The origin of the receptors is a man aged 55 to 69 who had recovered from COVID-19.

This chain uses TRBV6-5 with TRBJ2-1; the D is unclear. CDR1 and CDR2 from the germline V gene are MNHEY and SVGAGI. V shed 8 bases and J shed 0 bases, with 8 bases lying between them. This CDR3 has 13 residues. CDR3 DNA: TGTGCCAGCGTAGGAGCCTCCTACAATGAGCAGTTCTTC. It specifies CASVGASYNEQFF.

The V and J genes are TRBV27 and TRBJ2-7; 7 bases fit TRBD1. The CDR3 loop spans 15 amino acids. The germline CDR1 and CDR2 sequences are MNHEY and SMNVEV (reference sequence). V shed 2 bases, J shed 3 bases, and the junction held 7 bases outside the gene matches. For the CDR3, the DNA is TGTGCCAGCAGTTTACTGACAGGGACGGACTACGAGCAGTACTTC. It codes for CASSLLTGTDYEQYF.

J is TRBJ2-3 and V is TRBV2; 8 bases map to TRBD2. The length of the CDR3 is 14 residues. V lost 8 bases, J lost 5 bases, and 9 bases stayed unmatched. Germline V CDR1 and CDR2: SNHLY, FYNNEI. CDR3 residues: CASVGERELDTQYF. The CDR3 coding sequence is TGTGCCAGCGTAGGGGAGCGGGAGTTAGATACGCAGTATTTT.

The chain joins TRBV10-3 to TRBJ2-7, with D tentatively TRBD2 (5 bases). In germline, CDR1 is ENHRY, CDR2 SYGVKD. With 10 bases removed from V and 0 bases from J, the gap between germline ends came to 10 bases. There are 12 residues in the CDR3. The CDR3 sequence: CATGRDSYEQYF. The CDR3 DNA follows: TGTGCCACCGGCCGGGACTCCTACGAGCAGTACTTC.

This clone has just one count. CDR3 sequence reads: CASSLWDRGLGGYTF. The CDR3 coding sequence is TGTGCCAGCAGTTTATGGGACAGGGGGCTGGGGGGCTACACCTTC. V is TRBV28 and J is TRBJ1-2; 11 positions agree with TRBD1. J lost 8 bases, V lost 0 bases, and 5 bases had no gene match. This CDR3 region has 15 residues. In germline, CDR1 is MDHEN, CDR2 SYDVKM.

The rearrangement joins TRBV27 to TRBJ1-5; no clear D gene. The CDR3 is made up of 14 amino acids. Germline V lookup: CDR1 MNHEY, CDR2 SMNVEV (reference sequence). Trimming removed 1 base at V and 2 bases at J, with 6 bases between. As DNA, the CDR3 is TGTGCCAGCAGTTTATGGAGGGGCAATCAGCCCCAGCATTTT. This translates into CASSLWRGNQPQHF.

The J gene is TRBJ2-7, the V gene TRBV5-5, with D possibly matching TRBD2 (5 bases). Germline-derived CDR1 and CDR2 are SGHKS and YYEKEE (reference sequence). The CDR3 length is 17 residues. V lost 0 bases and J lost 3, with 19 bases in between. The CDR3 loop reads CASSLGHSQVRGYEQYF. The CDR3 nucleotides read TGTGCCAGCAGCTTGGGGCACTCGCAGGTACGGGGCTACGAGCAGTACTTC. The full variable domain, completed using reference TRBV5-5 and TRBJ2-7, is DAGVTQSPTHLIKTRGQQVTLRCSPISGHKSVSWYQQVLGQGPQFIFQYYEKEERGRGNFPDRFSARQFPNYSSELNVNALLLGDSALYLCASSLGHSQVRGYEQYFGPGTRLTVT.

V is TRBV3-1 (or the pseudogene TRBV3-2) and J is TRBJ1-2; TRBD1 aligns across 7 bases. J was trimmed by 3 bases and V by 0 bases; bases with no gene match: 10. Looked up from germline, CDR1 is LGHDT and CDR2 is YNNKEL (reference sequence). This CDR3 has 17 residues. This CDR3 reads CASSQEVKAGGYYGYTF. CDR3 DNA sequence: TGTGCCAGCAGCCAAGAGGTCAAGGCAGGGGGTTACTATGGCTACACCTTC.

The chain combines TRBV2 with TRBJ1-5; D remains ambiguous. V was trimmed by 3 bases and J by 2 bases, leaving 5 bases between them. The CDR3 extends over 13 amino acids. The germline V gene has CDR1 SNHLY and CDR2 FYNNEI. Here the CDR3 reads CASSDTGNQPQHF. The CDR3, as DNA: TGTGCCAGCAGTGATACTGGCAATCAGCCCCAGCATTTT.

The chain recombines TRBV6-5 with TRBJ1-3; D is uncertain. Germline V lookup: CDR1 MNHEY, CDR2 SVGAGI. V was pared by 2 bases and J by 0 bases, with 8 bases between. The CDR3 consists of 15 residues. The CDR3 region has the DNA TGTGCCAGCAGTTACATCAGATCCTCTGGAAACACCATATATTTT. Its translation: CASSYIRSSGNTIYF.

Comment on this clone: This sample also contains other DNA sequences that code for the same CDR3. This rearrangement joins TRBV29-1 to TRBJ1-1; 7 positions agree with TRBD1. Germline CDR1 SQVTM, CDR2 ANQGSEA. This CDR3 spans 12 amino acids. Unmatched junction bases numbered 5, after V lost 6 bases and J lost 4 bases. Here the CDR3 reads CSVNRGGTEAFF. CDR3 coding DNA: TGCAGCGTGAACAGGGGTGGCACTGAAGCTTTCTTT.

V is TRBV4-3 and J is TRBJ2-1; the match to TRBD2 covers 7 bases. The CDR3 extends over 20 amino acids. Germline V gene data show CDR1 as LGHNA and CDR2 as YSLEER. Unmatched junction bases numbered 15, after V lost 0 bases and J lost 1 base. CDR3 bases: TGCGCCAGCAGCCAAGATTGGGGTCCGAGCGGGGTTGGTTCCTACAATGAGCAGTTCTTC. Its protein is CASSQDWGPSGVGSYNEQFF.

This chain connects TRBV5-6 to TRBJ1-2, with a tentative D call TRBD1 (5 bases). Germline lookup yields CDR1 SGHDT and CDR2 YYEEEE. This CDR3 region has 14 residues. V was cut by 1 base and J by 4 bases, with 11 bases left in between. The CDR3 DNA follows: TGTGCCAGCAGCTTGCAGGGTTTGCCCTATGGCTACACCTTC. Protein product: CASSLQGLPYGYTF.

CDR3 in DNA: TGCGCCAGCCACGTTGGGTACAGATCCTACGAGCAGTACTTC. Its protein is CASHVGYRSYEQYF. The rearrangement joins TRBV5-1 to TRBJ2-7; D remains unclear. Germline V CDR1 and CDR2: SGHRS, YFSETQ. Trimming stripped 7 bases from V and 1 base from J, with 15 bases between. The CDR3 extends over 14 amino acids.

The CDR3 reads CASSIGQGGLYEQYF. The DNA for the CDR3 is TGTGCCAGTAGTATCGGGCAGGGCGGTCTCTACGAGCAGTACTTC. This rearrangement joins TRBV19 to TRBJ2-7, with D possibly being TRBD1 (5 bases). The V end was cut by 3 bases, the J end by 3 bases, with 15 bases between. Germline lookup yields CDR1 LNHDA and CDR2 SQIVND (reference sequence). The CDR3 length is 15 residues.

This clone has a handful of counts. The chain joins TRBV4-1 to TRBJ1-6; a possible D gene is TRBD1 (6 bases). The CDR3 runs 15 residues. V was cut by 3 bases and J by 7 bases, with 13 bases left in between. CDR1 MGHRA and CDR2 YSYEKL come from the germline V gene. The CDR3 DNA reads TGCGCCAGCAGCCAGGAAGACAGGCGGAATTCACCCCTCCACTTT. Amino acids: CASSQEDRRNSPLHF.

In its sample, this clone was seen once. Here the CDR3 reads CASSQTTGGSGNTIYF. In DNA, the CDR3 is TGTGCCAGCAGCCAAACCACAGGGGGCTCTGGAAACACCATATATTTT. The chain joins TRBV9 to TRBJ1-3; 8 nucleotides align to TRBD1. This CDR3 spans 16 amino acids. Germline-derived CDR1 and CDR2 are SGDLS and YYNGEE. J gave up 0 bases and V 4 bases, and 6 bases lay outside the gene matches.

The chain has TRBV4-1 and TRBJ2-2; D call uncertain. The CDR3 contains 17 residues. The germline gives CDR1 MGHRA, CDR2 YSYEKL. Trimming shortened V by 1 base and J by 4 bases, and 16 bases separated the two germline ends. The CDR3, as DNA: TGCGCCAGCAGCCAAGGTCTGTCCACAATTGTCACCGGGGAGCTGTTTTTT. Translation: CASSQGLSTIVTGELFF.

The J gene is TRBJ2-2, the V gene TRBV7-6, with a tentative D call TRBD1 (6 bases). In germline, CDR1 is SGHVS, CDR2 FNYEAQ. Deletions cut 5 bases from V and 1 base from J, with 8 bases between. This CDR3 is 14 amino acids long. CDR3 nucleotides: TGTGCCAGCAGCGAGGGACAGAACACCGGGGAGCTGTTTTTT. Translation: CASSEGQNTGELFF.

V is TRBV7-9 and J is TRBJ1-3; no clear D. Germline CDR1 is SEHNR and CDR2 is FQNEAQ (reference sequence). Trimming removed 0 bases at V and 0 bases at J, with 6 bases between. The CDR3 length is 15 residues. This CDR3 is CASSLAELSGNTIYF. CDR3 bases: TGTGCCAGCAGCTTAGCAGAGCTCTCTGGAAACACCATATATTTT.

The rearrangement uses TRBV30 and TRBJ1-3, with D possibly matching TRBD1 (5 bases). Germline CDR1 is GTSNPN and CDR2 is SVGIG (reference sequence). This CDR3 spans 12 amino acids. V gave up 8 bases and J gave up 0 bases, with 8 bases separating them. The CDR3 spells CAGAHSGNTIYF. The CDR3, as DNA: TGTGCCGGGGCACACTCTGGAAACACCATATATTTT.

J is TRBJ2-7 and V is TRBV2, with 7 bases lining up with TRBD1. This CDR3 has 13 residues. The V gene end was trimmed by 7 bases and the J gene end by 3 bases; junction bases not matched to a gene: 6. CDR1 is SNHLY, CDR2 FYNNEI, per germline. As DNA, the CDR3 is TGTGCCAGCACTCCGGGACAGAACTACGAGCAGTACTTC. Encoded protein: CASTPGQNYEQYF. The whole variable domain, remainder taken from reference TRBV2 and TRBJ2-7, is EPEVTQTPSHQVTQMGQEVILRCVPISNHLYFYWYRQILGQKVEFLVSFYNNEISEKSEIFDDQFSVERPDGSNFTLKIRSTKLEDSAMYFCASTPGQNYEQYFGPGTRLTVT.

CDR3 loop: CASSYASTHIAQYF. CDR3 nucleotide sequence: TGTGCCAGCAGTTACGCTAGCACACACATAGCGCAGTATTTT. The genes are TRBV6-5 and TRBJ2-3, with D perhaps TRBD2 (5 bases). This CDR3 is 14 amino acids long. Germline V gives CDR1 MNHEY, CDR2 SVGAGI. Trimming took off 2 bases at V and 10 bases at J, with 16 bases between the two ends.

This rearrangement joins TRBV11-3 to TRBJ2-1; tentatively, D is TRBD2 (5 bases). Germline CDR1 and CDR2: SGHNT and YENEEA. Trimming removed 3 bases at V and 0 bases at J, with 9 bases between. The CDR3 extends over 15 amino acids. The CDR3 bases are TGTGCCAGCAGCTTGAGCGGAGGCTCCTACAATGAGCAGTTCTTC. It codes for CASSLSGGSYNEQFF.

The chain has TRBV3-1 (or the pseudogene TRBV3-2) and TRBJ2-1; 9 nucleotides line up with TRBD2. J gave up 13 bases and V 3 bases, and 13 bases lay outside the gene matches. Germline CDR1 is LGHDT and CDR2 is YNNKEL (reference sequence). CDR3 length equals 15 residues. CDR3 sequence (DNA): TGTGCCAGCAGCCACCACGCGGGAGGGGCCCGGGATCAGTTCTTC. Protein: CASSHHAGGARDQFF.

This chain connects TRBV19 to TRBJ1-3; no firm D call. The CDR3 has 16 residues. V shed 2 bases and J shed 0 bases, with 11 bases lying between them. CDR1 is LNHDA and CDR2 is SQIVND in the germline V gene (reference sequence). The CDR3 coding sequence is TGTGCCAGTAGTATATTGCACGGGAGCTCTGGAAACACCATATATTTT. Amino acid sequence: CASSILHGSSGNTIYF.